This T cell receptor (beta chain) originates from a study of CD8 T cells in ankylosing spondylitis. The CDR3 contains 13 residues. Trimming cost V 1 base and J 5 bases, with 7 bases left between them. Germline V lookup: CDR1 SGHTA, CDR2 FQGNSA. Quantitative barcoded 5'-RACE was used to prepare TCR beta libraries. TCRdb reprocessed the 5' RACE reads with MiXCR, giving one entry per CDR3 protein. The sample lists about 800,000 distinct CDR3 sequences, 10% to 15% occurring once. As regards this clonotype: Its antigen is not identified.

Study-level findings and limits: It was reported that disease-linked clones were significantly enriched in matched ankylosing spondylitis synovial fluid. Disease-linked clones bore a CD8+ phenotype and were relatively rare in peripheral blood. Characteristic of ankylosing spondylitis blood, it appeared, was a TCR beta motif comprising roughly 8 highly homologous variants.

The rearrangement links TRBV7-2 to TRBJ2-3, with D uncertain. This TCR was sampled from a male donor with ankylosing spondylitis. The sequencing input was blood, either unsorted or a sorted T cell fraction (not recorded which). The CDR3 here is CASSLERQDTQYF. CDR3 DNA sequence: TGTGCCAGCAGCTTAGAGAGGCAAGATACGCAGTATTTT.